The 20 T cell receptor beta chains below were found in one sample sequenced in a study of T cell clones after liver transplantation. Some clones are missing from TCRdb's copy, which holds only in-frame ones; the method was immunoSEQ multiplex PCR. The sample gives roughly 100,000 clones, about 80% of which show up once; approximately 3% is in the top ten. The starting material was CD4+ T cells from blood, obtained approximately 50 months after liver transplant. All receptors derive from a human patient who received a liver transplant. Some T cells may originate from the graft donor.

This chain links TRBV11-3 with TRBJ2-1, with D perhaps matching TRBD2 (5 bases). With 4 bases removed from V and 4 bases from J, the gap between germline ends came to 8 bases. This CDR3 is built from 13 residues. CDR1 and CDR2 (germline): SGHNT, YENEEA. In nucleotides, the CDR3 is TGTGCCAGCAGCTCCGGACTGTACAATGAGCAGTTCTTC. The encoded protein is CASSSGLYNEQFF.

This rearrangement joins TRBV6-4 to TRBJ2-2; D perhaps matches TRBD1 (6 bases). Germline assignment: CDR1 MRHNA and CDR2 SNTAGT. This CDR3 is 12 amino acids long. Trimming cost V 6 bases and J 8 bases, with 10 bases left between them. In nucleotides, the CDR3 is TGTGCCAGCAGCTCACAGGGAGGGGAGCTGTTTTTT. It specifies CASSSQGGELFF.

This clone was seen ten or more times. The J gene is TRBJ1-2, the V gene TRBV6-5; 8 positions agree with TRBD1. The V and J ends lost 6 bases and 5 bases, in that order; junction bases with no gene match: 8. CDR1 and CDR2 (germline): MNHEY, SVGAGI. This CDR3 is built from 14 residues. CDR3 sequence reads: CASSRGQGTYGYTF. In DNA, the CDR3 is TGTGCCAGCAGCCGCGGACAGGGAACGTATGGCTACACCTTC.

The chain recombines TRBV27 with TRBJ1-3, with D unresolved. Per the germline V gene, CDR1 is MNHEY and CDR2 is SMNVEV (reference sequence). This CDR3 comprises 15 residues. Trimming took 5 bases from V and 0 from J, leaving 11 bases between them. The CDR3 DNA reads TGTGCCAGCAGTCCCATATCCGGCTCTGGAAACACCATATATTTT. This sequence encodes CASSPISGSGNTIYF.

The J gene is TRBJ2-3, the V gene TRBV29-1; D may be TRBD2 (5 bases). Deletions cut 4 bases from V and 6 bases from J, with 14 bases between. Germline V gene lookup returns CDR1 SQVTM and CDR2 ANQGSEA. The CDR3 has 13 residues. This chain's CDR3 is CSVGRGLGDTQYF. The DNA of the CDR3 is TGCAGCGTTGGACGGGGATTGGGGGATACGCAGTATTTT.

This clone was seen more than once but under ten times. The V call is TRBV7-2, the J call TRBJ2-1; D may be TRBD1 (6 bases). The CDR3 runs to 14 residues. Germline V gene lookup returns CDR1 SGHTA and CDR2 FQGNSA. V was trimmed by 1 base and J by 5 bases, leaving 9 bases between them. DNA of the CDR3: TGTGCCAGCAGCTTAGACCAGGGGCACAATGAGCAGTTCTTC. It encodes CASSLDQGHNEQFF.

V is TRBV4-2 and J is TRBJ1-1; no reliable D call. V dropped 0 bases and J dropped 1 base, with 6 bases sitting between them. CDR1 and CDR2 (germline): LGHNA, YNFKEQ. This CDR3 region has 14 residues. CDR3: CASSQELPNTEAFF. The CDR3 coding sequence is TGTGCCAGCAGCCAAGAACTGCCGAACACTGAAGCTTTCTTT.

CDR3: CASSLGTGSHGYTF. CDR3 bases: TGCGCCAGCAGCTTGGGGACAGGGTCCCATGGCTACACCTTC. The chain couples TRBV5-1 to TRBJ1-2, with 8 nucleotides matching TRBD1. J was trimmed by 6 bases and V by 0 bases; bases with no gene match: 4. Germline loops: CDR1 SGHRS, CDR2 YFSETQ. This CDR3 has 14 residues.

This clone was seen a handful of times. The rearrangement joins TRBV9 to TRBJ2-3, with a weak D call TRBD1 (5 bases). Looked up from germline, CDR1 is SGDLS and CDR2 is YYNGEE. The CDR3 runs 13 residues. Between the trimmed V and J ends, which lost 6 bases and 3 bases, there was a span of 11 bases. Written as DNA, the CDR3 is TGTGCCAGCAATCGGCAGGGAACAGATACGCAGTATTTT. Translating gives CASNRQGTDTQYF.

The V gene is TRBV7-9, the J gene TRBJ2-7; D possibly uses TRBD1 or TRBD2 (5 bases each). Looked up from germline, CDR1 is SEHNR and CDR2 is FQNEAQ (reference sequence). This CDR3 contains 15 residues. V was clipped by 5 bases and J by 2 bases, with 16 bases between them. Here the CDR3 DNA reads TGTGCCAGCAGCATGGGACGCGCACCTACCTACGAGCAGTACTTC. Translated: CASSMGRAPTYEQYF. The full variable domain, its missing parts supplied by reference TRBV7-9 and TRBJ2-7, is DTGVSQNPRHKITKRGQNVTFRCDPISEHNRLYWYRQTLGQGPEFLTYFQNEAQLEKSRLLSDRFSAERPKGSFSTLEIQRTEQGDSAMYLCASSMGRAPTYEQYFGPGTRLTVT.

The gene calls are TRBV12-5 and TRBJ1-1; no definite D call. Germline V CDR1 and CDR2: LGHNT, FRNRAP. This CDR3 has 13 residues. The V gene lost 4 bases and the J gene lost 10 bases, with 16 bases spanning the gap. CDR3 amino acids: CASGSPRSGGAFF. CDR3 nucleotides: TGTGCTAGTGGTTCCCCGCGCTCCGGCGGAGCTTTCTTT.

This chain connects TRBV21-1 to TRBJ2-3. TRBV21-1 is marked as a pseudogene. This CDR3 has 13 residues. Here the CDR3 DNA reads TGTGCCAGCAGCAAAGCTCCTTTGGGTACGCAGTATTTT. The encoded protein is CASSKAPLGTQYF.

This chain connects TRBV5-6 to TRBJ1-5, with a possible D match to TRBD1 (6 bases). Trimming shortened V by 4 bases and J by 1 base, and 9 bases separated the two germline ends. Per germline, CDR1 SGHDT and CDR2 YYEEEE. The CDR3 covers 14 residues. The CDR3: CASSPRGSNQPQHF. For the CDR3, the DNA is TGTGCCAGCAGCCCCAGGGGAAGCAATCAGCCCCAGCATTTT.

The genes are TRBV2 and TRBJ1-2, with D unclear. V was shortened by 6 bases and J by 4 bases, with 18 bases between the two germline ends. The CDR3 runs to 15 residues. The V gene's germline CDR1 is SNHLY and CDR2 FYNNEI. CDR3 sequence: CASSEIRQAFYGYTF. CDR3 coding DNA: TGTGCCAGCAGCGAAATTCGGCAGGCTTTCTATGGCTACACCTTC.

The rearrangement uses TRBV29-1 and TRBJ1-4; a possible D gene is TRBD1 (6 bases). This CDR3 has 14 residues. Germline-derived CDR1 and CDR2 are SQVTM and ANQGSEA. Trimming took 4 bases from V and 3 from J, leaving 12 bases between them. CDR3 sequence: CSVGLGGPNEKLFF. In nucleotides, the CDR3 is TGCAGCGTTGGGTTGGGGGGGCCTAATGAAAAACTGTTTTTT.

The chain uses TRBV27 and TRBJ1-5; D might be TRBD1 (6 bases). The CDR3 consists of 15 residues. The germline V and J ends were trimmed by 6 bases and 3 bases, with 15 bases remaining between them. CDR1 is MNHEY and CDR2 is SMNVEV in the germline V gene (reference sequence). The chain's CDR3 is CASRRGGANNQPQHF. DNA of the CDR3: TGTGCCAGCAGGAGAGGGGGGGCGAACAATCAGCCCCAGCATTTT.

This clone showed up just once. This chain links TRBV19 with TRBJ2-7; 8 bases fit TRBD2. J lost 2 bases, V lost 1 base, and 4 bases had no gene match. Germline assignment: CDR1 LNHDA and CDR2 SQIVND (reference sequence). CDR3 length: 15 residues. The DNA for the CDR3 is TGTGCCAGTAGTATAGGAGGAGCGGGAGCCTACGAGCAGTACTTC. It is translated as CASSIGGAGAYEQYF.

A single count supports this clone. The rearrangement links TRBV16 to TRBJ2-7; 7 bases are a match to TRBD1. The CDR3 runs 16 residues. J gave up 2 bases and V 4 bases, and 11 bases lay outside the gene matches. Germline V gene data show CDR1 as KGHSY and CDR2 as FQNENV. The CDR3 region is CASSLQIRDRAYEQYF. DNA of the CDR3: TGTGCCAGCAGCCTCCAAATCCGGGACAGAGCCTACGAGCAGTACTTC.

The chain has TRBV5-6 and TRBJ2-7; a weak D match, TRBD2 (6 bases). CDR3 size: 16 residues. V dropped 1 base and J dropped 0 bases, with 14 bases sitting between them. Germline V lookup: CDR1 SGHDT, CDR2 YYEEEE. The CDR3 here is CASSLRTVGSSYEQYF. The CDR3, as DNA: TGTGCCAGCAGCTTGCGAACGGTCGGGAGCTCCTACGAGCAGTACTTC. The variable domain in full, completed from reference TRBV5-6 and TRBJ2-7, reads DAGVTQSPTHLIKTRGQQVTLRCSPKSGHDTVSWYQQALGQGPQFIFQYYEEEERQRGNFPDRFSGHQFPNYSSELNVNALLLGDSALYLCASSLRTVGSSYEQYFGPGTRLTVT.

The DNA of the CDR3 is TGTGCAGGGGGTGGCAGACAGCCCCAGCATTTT. This translates into CAGGGRQPQHF. This sequence joins TRBV6-4 and TRBJ1-5; possible D gene TRBD1, 6 bases. CDR1 is MRHNA, CDR2 SNTAGT, per germline. The CDR3 is made up of 11 amino acids.